What follows are 14 T cell receptor beta chains derived from one specimen sequenced in a study of T cell responses to AZD1222 COVID-19 vaccine. Clones were sequenced by immunoSEQ multiplex PCR, and TCRdb holds only the in-frame ones, with some missing. The table includes about 150,000 clones, roughly 90% detected once. The material sequenced was peripheral blood, taken 28 days after the second AZD1222 dose. These receptors were taken from an adult who received the AZD1222 COVID-19 vaccine.

J is TRBJ1-2 and V is TRBV19, with D tentatively TRBD1 (5 bases). Trimming removed 1 base at V and 8 bases at J, with 11 bases between. This CDR3 is 13 amino acids long. CDR1 is LNHDA, CDR2 SQIVND, per germline (reference sequence). The CDR3 protein is CASSIGRGVGYTF. The CDR3 DNA follows: TGTGCCAGTAGTATAGGTAGAGGGGTCGGCTACACCTTC.

This chain uses TRBV11-1 with TRBJ2-5; 9 bases line up with TRBD1. The CDR3 is 16 residues long. The junction had 8 bases not matched to a gene; V was cut back by 1 base and J by 5 bases. Germline lookup yields CDR1 SGHAT and CDR2 FQDESV (reference sequence). The CDR3 is CASSLVSNRGPETQYF. The CDR3 DNA reads as TGTGCCAGCAGCTTAGTTTCGAACAGGGGGCCGGAGACCCAGTACTTC.

The chain carries TRBV5-1 and TRBJ1-3, with D tentatively TRBD1 (6 bases). The length of the CDR3 is 19 residues. The ends were cut back, 1 base at V and 0 bases at J, with 20 bases in the middle. CDR1 and CDR2 from the germline V gene are SGHRS and YFSETQ. CDR3: CASSLKGGAMVLSGNTIYF. CDR3 DNA: TGCGCCAGCAGCTTGAAAGGGGGGGCCATGGTCCTCTCTGGAAACACCATATATTTT.

The rearrangement joins TRBV7-9 to TRBJ1-2; D remains unclear. This CDR3 comprises 15 residues. Trimming pared 1 base from V and 1 base from J, leaving 10 bases between. Looked up from germline, CDR1 is SEHNR and CDR2 is FQNEAQ (reference sequence). CDR3 sequence reads: CASSLGVDFNYGYTF. The DNA of the CDR3 is TGTGCCAGCAGCTTAGGCGTAGACTTTAACTATGGCTACACCTTC.

The rearrangement uses TRBV7-8 and TRBJ1-1; 8 bases line up with TRBD1. The trim removed 4 bases at V and 4 bases at J, leaving 8 bases unmatched. This CDR3 has 15 amino acids. CDR1 SGHVS and CDR2 FQNEAQ come from the germline V gene. CDR3 DNA sequence: TGTGCCAGCAGCTCACAGGGGGTACAGGGCACTGAAGCTTTCTTT. Encoded protein: CASSSQGVQGTEAFF.

Only a few counts were recorded for this clone. V gene TRBV5-1 combines with J gene TRBJ1-3; tentatively, D is TRBD1 (6 bases). Germline values: CDR1 SGHRS, CDR2 YFSETQ. The CDR3 runs 17 residues. Deletions cut 4 bases from V and 2 bases from J, with 19 bases between. The CDR3 DNA is TGCGCCAGCAGCCCAGAGGCGGGACATTCACCTGGAAACACCATATATTTT. This codes for CASSPEAGHSPGNTIYF.

V and J are TRBV11-1 and TRBJ2-1; no firm D call. Trimming stripped 0 bases from V and 6 bases from J, with 9 bases between. The CDR3 has 14 amino acids. The germline V gene encodes CDR1 SGHAT and CDR2 FQDESV (reference sequence). CDR3: CASSLAGPRNEQFF. CDR3 coding DNA: TGTGCCAGCAGCTTAGCGGGCCCCCGCAATGAGCAGTTCTTC.

The chain joins TRBV11-2 to TRBJ1-3; D is uncertain. V lost 1 base and J lost 0, with 7 bases in between. The germline gives CDR1 SGHAT, CDR2 FQNNGV. This CDR3 is built from 15 residues. The DNA for the CDR3 is TGTGCCAGCAGCTTAGGGGTGAGCTCTGGAAACACCATATATTTT. Its protein product is CASSLGVSSGNTIYF.

This clone was found a few times. The chain couples TRBV20-1 to TRBJ2-7; D is unclear. V lost 3 bases to trimming and J lost 1 base, with 7 bases between them. This CDR3 comprises 12 residues. The germline V gene encodes CDR1 DFQATT and CDR2 SNEGSKA (reference sequence). The CDR3 region is CSASSDSYEQYF. The CDR3 DNA sequence: TGCAGTGCTAGTTCCGATTCCTACGAGCAGTACTTC.

J is TRBJ1-5 and V is TRBV6-5; unclear D gene. Looked up from germline, CDR1 is MNHEY and CDR2 is SVGAGI. This CDR3 spans 14 amino acids. The germline V and J ends were trimmed by 6 bases and 4 bases, with 13 bases remaining between them. CDR3 sequence: CASSLRGGNQPQHF. CDR3 nucleotides: TGTGCCAGCAGCCTACGGGGAGGGAATCAGCCCCAGCATTTT.

This chain links TRBV2 with TRBJ2-4, with TRBD2 identical over 10 bases. The V gene end was trimmed by 3 bases and the J gene end by 6 bases; junction bases not matched to a gene: 8. Germline V gene sequence: CDR1 SNHLY, CDR2 FYNNEI. This CDR3 region has 16 residues. The CDR3 region has the DNA TGTGCCAGCAGTGACGTGGCTAGCGGGAGATCAAACATTCAGTACTTC. This translates into CASSDVASGRSNIQYF.

This clone was picked up one time. This chain uses TRBV7-9 with TRBJ2-3; 14 nucleotides line up with TRBD2. The CDR3 has 17 amino acids. Trimming took 6 bases from V and 1 from J; bases not matched to a gene: 6. CDR1 is SEHNR and CDR2 is FQNEAQ in the germline V gene (reference sequence). The CDR3 spells CASRPPTSGRGTDTQYF. CDR3 bases: TGTGCCAGCAGGCCACCGACTAGCGGGAGGGGCACAGATACGCAGTATTTT.

This chain links TRBV4-1 with TRBJ1-5; D ambiguous. Germline CDR1 and CDR2: MGHRA and YSYEKL. The V end was cut by 4 bases, the J end by 7 bases, with 11 bases between. This CDR3 has 13 amino acids. The CDR3 reads CASSPGLLQPQHF. The CDR3 DNA is TGCGCCAGCAGCCCGGGCCTCCTGCAGCCCCAGCATTTT.

The V gene is TRBV11-1, the J gene TRBJ2-2; D remains unclear. The length of the CDR3 is 12 residues. Looked up from germline, CDR1 is SGHAT and CDR2 is FQDESV (reference sequence). The V and J ends lost 5 bases and 1 base respectively, with 2 bases between them. CDR3 in DNA: TGTGCCAGCAGCGGGAACACCGGGGAGCTGTTTTTT. Protein: CASSGNTGELFF.